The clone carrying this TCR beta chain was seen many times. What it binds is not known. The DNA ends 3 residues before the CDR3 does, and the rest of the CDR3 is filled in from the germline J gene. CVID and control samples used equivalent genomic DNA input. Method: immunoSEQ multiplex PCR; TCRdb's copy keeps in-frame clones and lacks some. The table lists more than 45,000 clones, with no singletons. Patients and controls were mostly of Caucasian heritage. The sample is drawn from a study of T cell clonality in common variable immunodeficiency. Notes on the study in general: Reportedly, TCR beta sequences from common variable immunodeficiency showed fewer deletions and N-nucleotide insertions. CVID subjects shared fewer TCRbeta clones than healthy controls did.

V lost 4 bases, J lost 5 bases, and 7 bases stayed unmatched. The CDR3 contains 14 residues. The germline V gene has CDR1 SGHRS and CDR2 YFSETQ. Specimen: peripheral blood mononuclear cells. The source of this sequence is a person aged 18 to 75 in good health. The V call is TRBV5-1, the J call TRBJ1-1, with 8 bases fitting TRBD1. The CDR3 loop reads CASSDTGGDTEAFF. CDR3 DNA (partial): TGCGCCAGCAGCGATACAGGGGGGGATACTGAA.